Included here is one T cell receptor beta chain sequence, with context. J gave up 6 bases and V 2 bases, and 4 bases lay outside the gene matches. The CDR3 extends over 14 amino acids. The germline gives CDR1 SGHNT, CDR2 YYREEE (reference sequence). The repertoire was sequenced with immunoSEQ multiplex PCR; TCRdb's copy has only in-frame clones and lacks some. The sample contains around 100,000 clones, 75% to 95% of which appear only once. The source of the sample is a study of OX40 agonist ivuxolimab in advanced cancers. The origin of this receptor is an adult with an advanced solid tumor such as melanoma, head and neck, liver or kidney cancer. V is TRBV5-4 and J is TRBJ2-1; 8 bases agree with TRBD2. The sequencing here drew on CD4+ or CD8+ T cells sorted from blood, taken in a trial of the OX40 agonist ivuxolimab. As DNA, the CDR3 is TGTGCCAGCAGCTTATGGACTAGCAGCAATGAGCAGTTCTTC. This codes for CASSLWTSSNEQFF.